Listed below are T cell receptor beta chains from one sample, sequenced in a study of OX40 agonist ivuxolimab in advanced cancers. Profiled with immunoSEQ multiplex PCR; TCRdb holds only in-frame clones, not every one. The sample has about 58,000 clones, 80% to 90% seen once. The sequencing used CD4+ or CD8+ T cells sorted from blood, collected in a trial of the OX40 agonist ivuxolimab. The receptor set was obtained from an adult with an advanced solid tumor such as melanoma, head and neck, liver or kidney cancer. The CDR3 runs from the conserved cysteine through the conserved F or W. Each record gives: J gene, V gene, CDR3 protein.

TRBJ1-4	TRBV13	CASSLGLREKLFF
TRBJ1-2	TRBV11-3	CASSLSSGSGYGYTF
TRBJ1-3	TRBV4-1	CASSQGQGTGGNTIYF
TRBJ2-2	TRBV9	CASSGGPNTGELFF
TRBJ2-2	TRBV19	CASSAKQGTGELFF
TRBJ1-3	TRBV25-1	CASSEFGQGPPGNTIYF
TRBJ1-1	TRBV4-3	CASSQDRSMNTEAFF
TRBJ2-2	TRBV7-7	CASSTGLAGGLPGELFF
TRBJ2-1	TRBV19	CASSTRPSGRMFGEQFF
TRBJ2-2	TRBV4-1	CASSQNRLLSTGELFF
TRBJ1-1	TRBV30	CAFLRGDTEAFF
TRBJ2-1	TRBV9	CASSLRAGGGYNEQFF
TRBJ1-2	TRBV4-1	CASSQDGSADYGYTF
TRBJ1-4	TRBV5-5	CASSSGQGWANEKLFF
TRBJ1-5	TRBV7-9	CASSLASGADQPQHF
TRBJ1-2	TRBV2	CASSEHREQPLVGYTF
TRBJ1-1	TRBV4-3	CASSPGRAAVIGTEAFF
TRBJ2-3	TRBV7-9	CASSLPGRGGDTQYF
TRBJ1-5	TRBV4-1	CASSQVVGRRQPQHF
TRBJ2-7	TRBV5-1	CASSGGTGASSYEQYF
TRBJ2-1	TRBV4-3	CASSQDLREGYYNEQFF
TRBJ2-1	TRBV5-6	CASSFDLSSYNEQFF
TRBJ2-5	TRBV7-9	CASSFYQETQYF
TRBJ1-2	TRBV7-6	CASSLGRGQGIEGYTF
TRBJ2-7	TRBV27	CASSSSEGLWNEQYF
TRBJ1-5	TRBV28	CASSLGDLANQPQHF
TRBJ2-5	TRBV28	CASSRRLAGTETQYF
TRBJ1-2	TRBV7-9	CASSPSGRRYGYTF
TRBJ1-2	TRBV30	CAWSSPRTGFNYGYTF